This passage covers 18 T cell receptor beta chains from one sample sequenced in a study of radiation and T cells in renal cell carcinoma. The time point was: baseline pretreatment blood. Documented treatment: 15 Gy SBRT to primary tumor, nephrectomy 4 weeks later. Sequenced by immunoSEQ multiplex PCR; TCRdb stores in-frame clones only, minus some. The sample has 130,000 to 150,000 clones, about 88% seen once; the top ten hold around 11%. Sequenced here: blood, sampled from a patient whose treatment included radiotherapy and nephrectomy. These receptor sequences come from a woman aged 50 to 65 with renal cell carcinoma.

The V gene is TRBV13, the J gene TRBJ2-1; D is perhaps TRBD2 (5 bases). Germline assignment: CDR1 PRHDT and CDR2 FYEKMQ (reference sequence). The CDR3 contains 17 residues. V lost 5 bases, J lost 0 bases, and 17 bases lay in between. CDR3 amino acids: CASSLGVAASSYNEQFF. Written as DNA, the CDR3 is TGTGCCAGCAGCCTCGGGGTAGCCGCAAGCTCCTACAATGAGCAGTTCTTC.

The genes are TRBV7-3 and TRBJ2-3; D call uncertain. Germline CDR1 reads SGHTA; CDR2 reads FQGTGA. The CDR3 length is 13 residues. The ends were cut back, 2 bases at V and 8 bases at J, with 11 bases in the middle. CDR3 amino acids: CASSLLDAGTQYF. CDR3 DNA: TGTGCCAGCAGCTTATTGGATGCTGGTACGCAGTATTTT.

This chain uses TRBV6-5 with TRBJ1-1; D might be TRBD1 (6 bases). Trimming cost V 5 bases and J 5 bases, with 15 bases left between them. Germline CDR1 and CDR2: MNHEY and SVGAGI. The CDR3 has 14 residues. The CDR3 sequence: CASSETGRRTEAFF. The CDR3 bases are TGTGCCAGCAGTGAAACAGGGAGGCGAACTGAAGCTTTCTTT.

The gene calls are TRBV25-1 and TRBJ2-7; 7 bases fit TRBD2. The trim removed 2 bases at V and 4 bases at J, leaving 11 bases unmatched. Germline V gene data show CDR1 as MGHDK and CDR2 as SYGVNS. The CDR3 has 16 amino acids. The CDR3, as DNA: TGTGCCAGCAGTGAAGGGGGAGCGGGGAGCCCGTACGAGCAGTACTTC. This encodes CASSEGGAGSPYEQYF.

V and J are TRBV19 and TRBJ2-4, with 7 bases that match TRBD1. CDR1 and CDR2 (germline): LNHDA, SQIVND (reference sequence). The CDR3 extends over 13 amino acids. Losses at the gene ends were 1 base for V and 6 bases for J; bases not matched to a gene: 0. The CDR3 region is CASSIGQGNIQYF. The CDR3 region has the DNA TGTGCCAGTAGTATAGGACAGGGAAACATTCAGTACTTC. Full variable domain (missing parts from reference TRBV19 and TRBJ2-4): DGGITQSPKYLFRKEGQNVTLSCEQNLNHDAMYWYRQDPGQGLRLIYYSQIVNDFQKGDIAEGYSVSREKKESFPLTVTSAQKNPTAFYLCASSIGQGNIQYFGAGTRLSVL.

The chain recombines TRBV5-4 with TRBJ2-6; TRBD2 is a possible D gene (6 bases). Germline V gives CDR1 SGHNT, CDR2 YYREEE (reference sequence). The CDR3 is 16 amino acids. Trimming removed 6 bases at V and 1 base at J, with 14 bases between. This CDR3 is CASTNQGRSGANVLTF. CDR3 bases: TGTGCCAGCACCAATCAAGGGAGGTCTGGGGCCAACGTCCTGACTTTC.

This chain joins TRBV7-9 and TRBJ2-3, with 8 bases aligning to TRBD2. The ends lost 4 bases at V and 1 base at J; junction bases unmatched: 4. Germline CDR1 and CDR2: SEHNR and FQNEAQ (reference sequence). CDR3 size: 15 residues. CDR3 loop: CASSSGAGGTDTQYF. Written as DNA, the CDR3 is TGTGCCAGCAGCTCCGGAGCGGGAGGCACAGATACGCAGTATTTT.

V usage is TRBV15 and J usage is TRBJ2-1, with 7 bases fitting TRBD1. Looked up from germline, CDR1 is LNHNV and CDR2 is YYDKDF (reference sequence). There are 14 residues in the CDR3. V shed 1 base and J 9 bases; nucleotides not matched to a gene: 6. CDR3 sequence reads: CATSRVGGAGEQFF. For the CDR3, the DNA is TGTGCCACCAGCAGAGTAGGGGGCGCGGGTGAGCAGTTCTTC.

V is TRBV9 and J is TRBJ1-1, with D perhaps matching TRBD1 (6 bases). The CDR3 spans 15 residues. Germline CDR1 and CDR2: SGDLS and YYNGEE. V was clipped by 4 bases and J by 4 bases, with 17 bases between them. The CDR3 loop reads CASSPRGGPGTEAFF. In DNA, the CDR3 is TGTGCCAGCAGCCCTAGGGGGGGCCCGGGCACTGAAGCTTTCTTT.

V is TRBV7-9 and J is TRBJ1-2; TRBD1 might be the D (6 bases). Germline CDR1 reads SEHNR; CDR2 reads FQNEAQ (reference sequence). V lost 2 bases and J lost 4, with 14 bases in between. The CDR3 runs to 15 residues. The CDR3 DNA sequence: TGTGCCAGCAGCTTACAGGGGCGCGGAGGCTATGGCTACACCTTC. This sequence encodes CASSLQGRGGYGYTF.

The gene calls are TRBV29-1 and TRBJ2-5; D perhaps matches TRBD2 (5 bases). Germline CDR1 SQVTM, CDR2 ANQGSEA. V lost 2 bases, J lost 1 base, and 14 bases lay in between. This CDR3 region has 15 residues. CDR3 in DNA: TGCAGCGTTGAACGTCGAGGGCGGACCCAAGAGACCCAGTACTTC. It codes for CSVERRGRTQETQYF.

This clone was recorded once. Here the CDR3 reads CASSVVATNTGELFF. CDR3 DNA sequence: TGTGCCAGCAGCGTAGTAGCGACGAACACCGGGGAGCTGTTTTTT. V is TRBV9 and J is TRBJ2-2, with D possibly matching TRBD2 (5 bases). V was trimmed by 0 bases and J by 0 bases, leaving 6 bases between them. Germline-derived CDR1 and CDR2 are SGDLS and YYNGEE. This CDR3 is 15 amino acids long.

In its sample, this clone was seen a few times. The chain is built from TRBV13 and TRBJ1-1; D perhaps matches TRBD1 (5 bases). The CDR3 runs to 14 residues. Trimming shortened V by 5 bases and J by 1 base, and 11 bases separated the two germline ends. Germline-derived CDR1 and CDR2 are PRHDT and FYEKMQ (reference sequence). CDR3 amino acids: CASSLTAENTEAFF. CDR3 bases: TGTGCCAGCAGCCTGACAGCCGAGAACACTGAAGCTTTCTTT.

The chain recombines TRBV7-9 with TRBJ1-2; D is undetermined. V was shortened by 1 base and J by 0 bases, with 6 bases between the two germline ends. Germline CDR1 SEHNR, CDR2 FQNEAQ (reference sequence). This CDR3 is 14 amino acids long. The CDR3 reads CASSLELANYGYTF. The CDR3 region has the DNA TGTGCCAGCAGCTTAGAGTTAGCTAACTATGGCTACACCTTC.

The chain couples TRBV7-9 to TRBJ1-6, with D maybe TRBD1 (5 bases). Germline-derived CDR1 and CDR2 are SEHNR and FQNEAQ (reference sequence). V gave up 4 bases and J gave up 10 bases, with 11 bases separating them. The CDR3 has 13 residues. Written as DNA, the CDR3 is TGTGCCAGCAGCTCCAGGGAAAGGTCACCCCTCCACTTT. This sequence encodes CASSSRERSPLHF. The full variable domain, rest sourced from reference TRBV7-9 and TRBJ1-6, is DTGVSQNPRHKITKRGQNVTFRCDPISEHNRLYWYRQTLGQGPEFLTYFQNEAQLEKSRLLSDRFSAERPKGSFSTLEIQRTEQGDSAMYLCASSSRERSPLHFGNGTRLTVT.

The V gene is TRBV6-5, the J gene TRBJ1-1; 9 bases agree with TRBD1. The CDR3 extends over 16 amino acids. Trimming removed 3 bases from V and 6 bases from J; junction bases left unmatched: 11. The germline V gene encodes CDR1 MNHEY and CDR2 SVGAGI. The CDR3 region is CASSYRPGQGWPEAFF. CDR3 in DNA: TGTGCCAGCAGTTATCGACCGGGACAGGGTTGGCCTGAAGCTTTCTTT.

V is TRBV6-1 and J is TRBJ1-1, with TRBD1 matching 8 bases. The length of the CDR3 is 15 residues. With V trimmed by 7 bases and J by 1 base, 8 bases remained unmatched. Germline CDR1 and CDR2: MNHNS and SASEGT. The CDR3 sequence is CASTLTGVSNTEAFF. DNA of the CDR3: TGTGCCAGCACCCTGACAGGGGTTTCGAACACTGAAGCTTTCTTT.

The chain carries TRBV13 and TRBJ1-1; D gene unclear. Germline loops: CDR1 PRHDT, CDR2 FYEKMQ (reference sequence). V lost 5 bases and J lost 5, with 12 bases in between. There are 13 residues in the CDR3. The CDR3: CASSIPPWTEAFF. CDR3 bases: TGTGCCAGCAGCATCCCCCCCTGGACTGAAGCTTTCTTT.